This is a list of T cell receptor beta chains from one sample in a study of circulating and synovial CD4+ cells in juvenile arthritis. Measured with immunoSEQ multiplex PCR; TCRdb has only the in-frame clones, and not every one. The sample includes tens of thousands of clones, around 95% of them seen just once. Sample: CD4+ T cells from blood. These receptors all stem from a human donor with juvenile idiopathic arthritis. CDR3s include the opening cysteine and the closing phenylalanine or tryptophan. A D gene is named only where the DNA matches it firmly. Size tells how often a clone was seen (once, few, many) or the class of an expanded clone, and some rows leave it out.

D gene	clone size	V gene	J gene	CDR3 length	CDR3 DNA	CDR3 protein
TRBD2	-	TRBV14	TRBJ2-6	20	TGTGCCAGCAGCCGCCTAGGGACTAGCGGGAGAAAAGAAGGGGCCAACGTCCTGACTTTC	CASSRLGTSGRKEGANVLTF
TRBD1	-	TRBV5-1	TRBJ2-7	15	TGCGCCAGCAGCTTTCCAGGGGGCGGCCCCTACGAGCAGTACTTC	CASSFPGGGPYEQYF
TRBD2	-	TRBV4-1	TRBJ2-1	17	TGCGCCAGCAGCCATGTTCCTGGGACTAGCGGAGACAATGAGCAGTTCTTC	CASSHVPGTSGDNEQFF
TRBD1	-	TRBV20-1	TRBJ1-2	11	TGCAGTGCCGCAGGGGGCAATGGCTACACCTTC	CSAAGGNGYTF
TRBD2	-	TRBV2	TRBJ2-5	14	TGTGCCAGCAGTCAGGGACTAGTGGGAGAGACCCAGTACTTC	CASSQGLVGETQYF
-	once	TRBV6-1	TRBJ2-5	13	TGTGCCAGCAGTGCTCAGGGGTACGAGACCCAGTACTTC	CASSAQGYETQYF
-	once	TRBV4-1	TRBJ2-7	14	TGCGCCAGCAGCGACAGGTTCTACTCCTACGAGCAGTACTTC	CASSDRFYSYEQYF
TRBD2	-	TRBV23-1	TRBJ2-1	17	TGCGCCAGCAGTCAACCTCGTGCGGGAGAGTCCTACAATGAGCAGTTCTTC	CASSQPRAGESYNEQFF
TRBD2	-	TRBV18	TRBJ2-7	15	TGTGCCAGCTCCCTGGGACTAGCGGGAGTAAACGAGCAGTACTTC	CASSLGLAGVNEQYF
-	-	TRBV27	TRBJ2-7	14	TGTGCCAGCAGTATGAGGGGGGGCGCATACGAGCAGTACTTC	CASSMRGGAYEQYF
TRBD1	-	TRBV6-5	TRBJ1-4	14	TGTGCCAGCAAGGGGACAGGGAGGGGAGAAAAACTGTTTTTT	CASKGTGRGEKLFF
-	-	TRBV28	TRBJ1-1	13	TGTGCCAGCAGTTACAGGGTGATGACTGAAGCTTTCTTT	CASSYRVMTEAFF
TRBD2	-	TRBV5-1	TRBJ2-3	13	TGCGCCAGCAGCGTGACTAGCTCAGATACGCAGTATTTT	CASSVTSSDTQYF
-	-	TRBV2	TRBJ1-5	15	TGTGCCAGCAGTTCAGACCTAGATAGCAATCAGCCCCAGCATTTT	CASSSDLDSNQPQHF
-	once	TRBV19	TRBJ2-2	15	TGTGCCAGTAGTATACTTCACGGGGGATCCGGGGAGCTGTTTTTT	CASSILHGGSGELFF
-	-	TRBV28	TRBJ2-2	16	TGTGCCAGCAGTTTGCCTCTTACAGGGCTCACCGGGGAGCTGTTTTTT	CASSLPLTGLTGELFF
TRBD1	-	TRBV5-1	TRBJ1-2	14	TGCGCCAGCAGCTGGGGACAGATTGGGGATGGCTACACCTTC	CASSWGQIGDGYTF
-	-	TRBV2	TRBJ2-2	13	TGTGCCAGCAGTGAGTCAGGGCCCGGGGAGCTGTTTTTT	CASSESGPGELFF
TRBD1	-	TRBV11-2	TRBJ2-1	15	TGTGCCAGCAGTAGCCGGGACAGAACACCCAATGAGCAGTTCTTC	CASSSRDRTPNEQFF
TRBD2	-	TRBV7-8	TRBJ2-1	12	TGTGCCAGCAGCTGGGAGGGCCATGAGCAGTTCTTC	CASSWEGHEQFF
TRBD1	-	TRBV27	TRBJ2-7	19	TGTGCCAGCAGTTTCTCAGCAGCCGACGAGAGACAGGGGTTCTACGAGCAGTACTTC	CASSFSAADERQGFYEQYF
-	-	TRBV10-1	TRBJ2-6	15	TGCGCCAGCAGTGAAAGAGGGCCTGGGGCCAACGTCCTGACTTTC	CASSERGPGANVLTF
-	-	TRBV27	TRBJ1-2	14	TGTGCCAGCAGTTTATCAACAGGGAACTATGGCTACACCTTC	CASSLSTGNYGYTF
TRBD1	-	TRBV27	TRBJ2-7	13	TGTGCCAGCAGCCGGGACAGATACTACGAGCAGTACTTC	CASSRDRYYEQYF
-	-	TRBV7-9	TRBJ1-1	15	TGTGCCAGCAGCTTATCAAACTCGGTAAACACTGAAGCTTTCTTT	CASSLSNSVNTEAFF
TRBD2	-	TRBV30	TRBJ2-1	14	TGTGCCTGGAGTGTAGGCGGGAGTATGAATGAGCAGTTCTTC	CAWSVGGSMNEQFF
TRBD1	few	TRBV4-1	TRBJ1-2	14	TGCGCCAGCAGCCACGGGACAGGGGCGAGTGGCTACACCTTC	CASSHGTGASGYTF
-	few	TRBV19	TRBJ1-4	15	TGTGCCAGTAGTATTGTTGGGGCGGCTAATGAAAAACTGTTTTTT	CASSIVGAANEKLFF
-	-	TRBV28	TRBJ2-1	14	TGTGCCAGCAGTTTAGGCGGGAAGAACGATGAGCAGTTCTTC	CASSLGGKNDEQFF
TRBD1	-	TRBV30	TRBJ2-1	15	TGTGCCTGGAGTCGGGGGACAGGGATTAGTAATGAGCAGTTCTTC	CAWSRGTGISNEQFF
-	-	TRBV2	TRBJ2-7	13	TGTGCCAGCAGTGAACGGGAAGGGTACGAGCAGTACTTC	CASSEREGYEQYF
-	-	TRBV10-3	TRBJ1-4	14	TGTGCCATCAGTGAGCCGGGACACCCTGAAAAACTGTTTTTT	CAISEPGHPEKLFF
TRBD1	-	TRBV7-9	TRBJ1-5	15	TGTGCCAGCAGCTGGGGGACAGGGTCAAATCAGCCCCAGCATTTT	CASSWGTGSNQPQHF
TRBD1	-	TRBV10-3	TRBJ1-1	15	TGTGCCATCAGTGTTTCCGGACAGGGAAACACTGAAGCTTTCTTT	CAISVSGQGNTEAFF
TRBD2	-	TRBV7-3	TRBJ2-1	15	TGTGCCAGCAGCCTTAGCGGGCCCCTATACAATGAGCAGTTCTTC	CASSLSGPLYNEQFF
TRBD2	-	TRBV29-1	TRBJ2-2	15	TGCAGCGTCGTCCGACTAGCGGGAGGGTCGAGGGAGCTGTTTTTT	CSVVRLAGGSRELFF
-	-	TRBV28	TRBJ2-7	14	TGTGCCAGCAGACAACGGAGAAGCTCCTACGAGCAGTACTTC	CASRQRRSSYEQYF
-	-	TRBV9	TRBJ2-1	14	TGTGCCAGCAGCGTAATAACCGGAGGCGGTGAGCAGTTCTTC	CASSVITGGGEQFF
TRBD1	-	TRBV19	TRBJ1-5	18	TGTGCCAGTAGTGGGGGGACAGGGCAGATTGGAATTTATCAGCCCCAGCATTTT	CASSGGTGQIGIYQPQHF
TRBD1	-	TRBV29-1	TRBJ1-1	13	TGCAGCGTGTCCGGGACAGGGTACATTGAAGCTTTCTTT	CSVSGTGYIEAFF
TRBD2	-	TRBV11-2	TRBJ2-5	15	TGTGCCAGCAGCGCAGGACTAGCGCCCCAAGAGACCCAGTACTTC	CASSAGLAPQETQYF
TRBD1	once	TRBV28	TRBJ2-2	15	TGTGCCAGCAGTGGACAGGGCGCGAACACCGGGGAGCTGTTTTTT	CASSGQGANTGELFF
-	-	TRBV6-6	TRBJ1-1	13	TGTGCCAGCAGTTACAGGGGAAACACTGAAGCTTTCTTT	CASSYRGNTEAFF
TRBD2	-	TRBV9	TRBJ2-3	17	TGTGCCAGCAGCGTAGGGAGGACTAGCGGGAGCACAGATACGCAGTATTTT	CASSVGRTSGSTDTQYF
-	-	TRBV25-1	TRBJ1-1	16	TGTGCCAGCAGTCCCCGTACTCCCAGGGTTCGTCCTGAAGCTTTCTTT	CASSPRTPRVRPEAFF
-	-	TRBV18	TRBJ2-3	14	TGTGCCAGCTCTTACGGGACAAACACAGATACGCAGTATTTT	CASSYGTNTDTQYF
-	-	TRBV18	TRBJ1-2	14	TGTGCCAGCTCACCACTCGACGGGGACTATGGCTACACCTTC	CASSPLDGDYGYTF
TRBD1	-	TRBV2	TRBJ1-4	15	TGTGCCAGCAGGGCAAGACAGGGCCATAATGAAAAACTGTTTTTT	CASRARQGHNEKLFF
-	-	TRBV6-6	TRBJ1-2	14	TGTGCCAGCAGTTACAGTTCAGAGGCGAATGGCTACACCTTC	CASSYSSEANGYTF
-	-	TRBV5-4	TRBJ2-5	15	TGTGCCAGCAGCTTGGAGCCAGACTTTCGGGAGACCCAGTACTTC	CASSLEPDFRETQYF
-	-	TRBV18	TRBJ2-7	14	TGTGCCAGCTCAACAGGGAATGGCCCCTACGAGCAGTACTTC	CASSTGNGPYEQYF
-	-	TRBV19	TRBJ1-5	19	TGTGCCAGTAGTACCCAGGGAGGGGGAGTCGGGAAGGGCAATCAGCCCCAGCATTTT	CASSTQGGGVGKGNQPQHF
TRBD2	once	TRBV9	TRBJ2-7	17	TGTGCCAGCAGCTCCCGGGCGGGACTAGCGGGAGGGCACGAGCAGTACTTC	CASSSRAGLAGGHEQYF